This T cell receptor (beta chain) was identified in a study of early T cells in non-severe SARS-CoV-2 infection. About the research overall: Sequenced bulk RNA came from whole blood that was unsorted, and chains were unpaired.

Concerning this clonotype itself: Antigen: not known.

Individual cDNA molecules received unique molecular identifiers during library preparation. TCRdb ran MiXCR on the 5' RACE reads and lists one entry per CDR3 protein. Among approximately 48,000 distinct CDR3 sequences, roughly 8.8% were seen once, and the ten largest hold 15%. The study's findings and limits: Matching against VDJdb likely underestimated virus-specific expansions, favoring anti-spike CD8.

The CDR3 length is 14 residues. Germline V gene lookup returns CDR1 SGHAT and CDR2 FQDESV (reference sequence). With 1 base clipped from V and 10 bases from J, the junction kept 7 bases outside the gene matches. The specimen was whole blood. This chain joins TRBV11-1 and TRBJ2-1; 7 bases map to TRBD2. This clonotype was sampled from an adult who was a healthcare worker with PCR-confirmed SARS-CoV-2 infection or an uninfected control (not recorded which). Here the CDR3 DNA reads TGTGCCAGCAGCTTAGTGGATGCGGGAGCCGAGCAGTTCTTC. Its translation: CASSLVDAGAEQFF. The full variable domain, its missing parts supplied by reference TRBV11-1 and TRBJ2-1, is EAEVAQSPRYKITEKSQAVAFWCDPISGHATLYWYRQILGQGPELLVQFQDESVVDDSQLPKDRFSAERLKGVDSTLKIQPAELGDSAMYLCASSLVDAGAEQFFGPGTRLTVL.